This TCR beta chain was captured in a study of T cell responses to AZD1222 COVID-19 vaccine. V was shortened by 8 bases and J by 3 bases, with 11 bases between the two germline ends. Germline V CDR1 and CDR2: LNHDA, SQIVND (reference sequence). CDR3 size: 13 residues. Repertoires were generated with immunoSEQ multiplex PCR, while TCRdb's copy carries only in-frame clones and drops some. This sample carries roughly 100,000 clones, approximately 87% of them seen once, and the ten largest clones take about 4.8%. Concerning this clone: As yet, its antigen is unknown.

Study-level points and caveats: The sample set comprised mostly white British donors with more females, and clonal diversity was possibly underestimated. Nearly half of unique spike-specific TCRs reportedly avoided B.1.351 and B.1.1.7 mutated regions. It was only a handful of AZD1222 recipients who were seropositive at baseline. Spike-specific TCR breadth and depth grew following two AZD1222 doses.

The chain employs TRBV19 and TRBJ1-5; D possibly corresponds to TRBD1 (6 bases). This TCR came from an adult in good health. The sequencing here drew on peripheral blood, taken on day 0 of AZD1222 vaccination. CDR3 sequence reads: CASAGGLNQPQHF. In nucleotides, the CDR3 is TGTGCCAGTGCCGGGGGCCTCAATCAGCCCCAGCATTTT.